This T cell receptor (beta chain) came from a study of Graves' ophthalmopathy and Graves' hyperthyroidism. RNA transcripts were the source from which TCR beta CDR3 regions were amplified. RT-PCR with HTBI primers came first, then second-round multiplex PCR. TCRdb fed the multiplex PCR reads into MiXCR, producing one record per CDR3 protein. The sample includes 680,000 or so distinct CDR3 sequences, about 20% of them seen just once. Diagnosis used clinical symptoms, serum thyroxine, TRAb, thyroid ultrasound and orbital computed tomography. PBMCs were isolated from an approximately 10 ml sample of fresh peripheral blood. V shed 10 bases and J shed 2 bases, with 18 bases lying between them. Germline loops: CDR1 LNHDA, CDR2 SQIVND (reference sequence). The length of the CDR3 is 15 residues. This clonotype was observed at least ten times.

This receptor was taken from a woman aged 18-29 years with stable Graves' hyperthyroidism. Some clones in this sample may be carry-over from other donors' samples. The rearrangement links TRBV19 to TRBJ1-5; unclear D gene. The sample taken for sequencing was peripheral blood. The CDR3 protein is CATRQAGEGNQPQHF. As DNA, the CDR3 is TGTGCCACACGCCAGGCCGGGGAGGGCAATCAGCCCCAGCATTTT.